The next 28 T cell receptor beta chains were all read from a single sample in a study of T-cell reconstitution after alpha-beta-depleted transplantation in children. During its preparation, the TCRbeta library received unique molecular identifiers. TCRdb ran MiXCR on the PCR reads and lists one entry per CDR3 protein. This sample yields 330,000 or so distinct CDR3 sequences, of which roughly a tenth are seen a single time; less than 8% belongs to the top ten. The sample here was PBMCs, taken before TCRalphabeta/CD19-depleted stem cell transplant. These receptors were taken from a boy younger than two with acute myeloid leukemia, due to receive a stem cell transplant.

The chain is built from TRBV12-3 or TRBV12-4 and TRBJ2-2; 11 bases line up with TRBD1. V gave up 4 bases and J gave up 5 bases; unmatched junction bases: 6. CDR3 length equals 16 residues. The CDR3 region is CASSSGQGARTGELFF. The CDR3 bases are TGTGCCAGCAGTTCCGGACAGGGGGCGCGTACCGGGGAGCTGTTTTTT.

This clonotype was counted at least ten times. This chain uses TRBV12-3 or TRBV12-4 with TRBJ2-7; the match to TRBD2 covers 11 bases. This CDR3 is 17 amino acids long. V trimming: 4 bases; J trimming: 0 bases; junction bases outside the gene matches: 8. The CDR3 spells CASSSGLAGGLSYEQYF. The CDR3 DNA follows: TGTGCCAGCAGTTCGGGCCTAGCGGGAGGTCTCTCCTACGAGCAGTACTTC.

In its sample, this clonotype was seen once. One base away lies a much larger clone, so this may be a sequencing read error. The CDR3 carries no conserved terminal phenylalanine or tryptophan, so it likely arises from a read error. The gene calls are TRBV7-3 and TRBJ2-2; unclear D gene. Germline V lookup: CDR1 SGHTA, CDR2 FQGTGA. The germline V and J ends were trimmed by 0 bases and 4 bases, with 3 bases remaining between them. This CDR3 contains 13 residues. CDR3 sequence reads: CASSLTFTGELFL. The CDR3 DNA reads TGTGCCAGCAGCTTAACTTTCACCGGGGAGCTGTTTCTT.

The table lists this clonotype with many counts. This sequence joins TRBV27 and TRBJ2-3; tentative D call: TRBD2 (6 bases). Germline V CDR1 and CDR2: MNHEY, SMNVEV (reference sequence). CDR3 length: 16 amino acids. V was pared by 3 bases and J by 4 bases, with 17 bases between. The CDR3 here is CASSLVGGVGPDTQYF. DNA of the CDR3: TGTGCCAGCAGTTTGGTCGGCGGGGTGGGACCAGATACGCAGTATTTT.

The V and J genes are TRBV5-5 and TRBJ2-7; 7 positions match TRBD1. The germline V gene has CDR1 SGHKS and CDR2 YYEKEE (reference sequence). This CDR3 spans 16 amino acids. With 2 bases clipped from V and 6 bases from J, the junction kept 14 bases outside the gene matches. The CDR3 DNA reads TGTGCCAGCAGCTTCTTTCGGTCAGACAGGGCACTCGAGCAGTACTTC. This codes for CASSFFRSDRALEQYF.

This clonotype was detected ten times or more. The gene calls are TRBV20-1 and TRBJ2-7; 8 nucleotides agree with TRBD2. Germline trimming cut 4 bases from V and 5 bases from J; bases unmatched to any gene: 10. Germline V CDR1 and CDR2: DFQATT, SNEGSKA (reference sequence). CDR3 length: 14 amino acids. The CDR3 reads CSANGRATLDEQYF. Here the CDR3 DNA reads TGCAGTGCTAACGGGAGGGCCACCCTAGACGAGCAGTACTTC.

This clonotype was seen a handful of times. The V gene is TRBV4-1, the J gene TRBJ2-5; the D gene is possibly TRBD1 (6 bases). V lost 1 base and J lost 3, with 15 bases in between. This CDR3 comprises 16 residues. The germline gives CDR1 MGHRA, CDR2 YSYEKL. CDR3 loop: CASSQVIHGGEETQYF. As DNA, the CDR3 is TGCGCCAGCAGCCAAGTTATTCATGGGGGCGAAGAGACCCAGTACTTC.

The sample holds many counts of this clonotype. The chain links TRBV7-3 to TRBJ2-5, with 7 bases matching TRBD1. The CDR3 spans 13 residues. Germline V gives CDR1 SGHTA, CDR2 FQGTGA. V lost 5 bases, J lost 5 bases, and 5 bases stayed unmatched. CDR3 nucleotides: TGTGCCAGCAGCCCGACAGGGATCGAGACCCAGTACTTC. This codes for CASSPTGIETQYF.

This clonotype was picked up many times. J is TRBJ2-3 and V is TRBV7-3; 9 bases match TRBD2. The germline V gene has CDR1 SGHTA and CDR2 FQGTGA. The length of the CDR3 is 16 residues. The V and J ends lost 3 bases and 4 bases, in that order; junction bases with no gene match: 8. The CDR3 nucleotides read TGTGCCAGCAGCTTCTTGGCGGGGGGGCCACCAGATACGCAGTATTTT. Translated: CASSFLAGGPPDTQYF.

V gene TRBV5-1 combines with J gene TRBJ2-1; 11 nucleotides agree with TRBD2. Per germline, CDR1 SGHRS and CDR2 YFSETQ. V lost 4 bases to trimming and J lost 7 bases; unmatched junction nucleotides: 7. This CDR3 region has 15 residues. The CDR3 DNA follows: TGCGCCAGCAGCCCGGTAGCGGGAGGGGATAATGAGCAGTTCTTC. Translated: CASSPVAGGDNEQFF.

The sample holds a few counts of this clonotype. This chain joins TRBV3-1 and TRBJ1-5; unclear D gene. Trimming left V 6 bases short and J 0 bases short, with 9 bases between. Germline V lookup: CDR1 LGHDT, CDR2 YNNKEL (reference sequence). The CDR3 runs to 14 residues. The CDR3 here is CASSYGVSNQPQHF. The CDR3 bases are TGTGCCAGCAGTTATGGGGTTAGCAATCAGCCCCAGCATTTT.

The sample holds many counts of this clonotype. This chain uses TRBV11-2 with TRBJ2-3, with D uncertain. Germline V gene lookup returns CDR1 SGHAT and CDR2 FQNNGV. V lost 3 bases, J lost 2 bases, and 9 bases lay in between. There are 14 residues in the CDR3. The CDR3, as DNA: TGTGCCAGCAGCTTTAGTTTAAACACAGATACGCAGTATTTT. It is translated as CASSFSLNTDTQYF.

This clonotype was found many times. This chain links TRBV2 with TRBJ2-1, with no clear D. The CDR3 length is 13 residues. V was shortened by 5 bases and J by 3 bases, with 8 bases between the two germline ends. CDR1 is SNHLY and CDR2 is FYNNEI in the germline V gene. The CDR3 loop is CASSIWDYNEQFF. The CDR3 bases are TGTGCCAGCAGTATATGGGACTACAATGAGCAGTTCTTC.

This clonotype came up a few times. This chain joins TRBV29-1 and TRBJ1-5; D ambiguous. The CDR3 runs 13 residues. Trimming took off 5 bases at V and 1 base at J, with 9 bases between the two ends. From germline, CDR1 is SQVTM and CDR2 ANQGSEA. The CDR3 loop reads CSVRVRSNQPQHF. The DNA for the CDR3 is TGCAGCGTTCGAGTTCGGAGCAATCAGCCCCAGCATTTT. Together with reference TRBV29-1 and TRBJ1-5, the CDR3 gives the full variable domain: SAVISQKPSRDICQRGTSLTIQCQVDSQVTMMFWYRQQPGQSLTLIATANQGSEATYESGFVIDKFPISRPNLTFSTLTVSNMSPEDSSIYLCSVRVRSNQPQHFGDGTRLSIL.

This chain connects TRBV28 to TRBJ2-4, with D possibly matching TRBD1 (5 bases). V was shortened by 6 bases and J by 2 bases, with 14 bases between the two germline ends. The CDR3 has 15 amino acids. The V gene's germline CDR1 is MDHEN and CDR2 SYDVKM. CDR3 sequence reads: CASSPAQGSKNIQYF. The CDR3 DNA reads TGTGCCAGCAGCCCTGCTCAGGGTTCCAAAAACATTCAGTACTTC.

This clonotype was found a few times. The V call is TRBV7-9, the J call TRBJ1-2; 8 bases map to TRBD1. CDR1 SEHNR and CDR2 FQNEAQ come from the germline V gene (reference sequence). The CDR3 runs 14 residues. Trimming removed 5 bases from V and 5 bases from J; junction bases left unmatched: 7. The CDR3 bases are TGTGCCAGCAGCGTAGAAACAGGGGGTTATGGCTACACCTTC. This sequence encodes CASSVETGGYGYTF.

This clonotype was observed many times. In DNA, the CDR3 is TGTGCCAGCAGCTACCGGGACAGCGGGGAGCAGTACTTC. Amino acid sequence: CASSYRDSGEQYF. The chain recombines TRBV7-2 with TRBJ2-7; D might be TRBD1 (7 bases). V was pared by 4 bases and J by 7 bases, with 14 bases between. Germline V lookup: CDR1 SGHTA, CDR2 FQGNSA. The CDR3 has 13 residues.

This clonotype appeared many times. This chain connects TRBV5-5 to TRBJ2-1, with D maybe TRBD2 (6 bases). CDR1 and CDR2 from the germline V gene are SGHKS and YYEKEE (reference sequence). The CDR3 loop spans 17 amino acids. V was cut by 2 bases and J by 2 bases, with 17 bases left in between. CDR3 bases: TGTGCCAGCAGCTTTGGCAGCGGCCGGGGGACCTACAATGAGCAGTTCTTC. Translated: CASSFGSGRGTYNEQFF.

This clonotype came up many times. The chain recombines TRBV3-1 with TRBJ2-1, with D perhaps being TRBD1 or TRBD2 (6 bases each). Trimming took 5 bases from V and 0 from J, leaving 11 bases between them. This CDR3 has 15 amino acids. CDR1 and CDR2 from the germline V gene are LGHDT and YNNKEL (reference sequence). The CDR3 here is CASSKQGLSYNEQFF. The CDR3 bases are TGTGCCAGCAGCAAACAGGGACTCTCCTACAATGAGCAGTTCTTC.

This clonotype showed up just a few times. The gene calls are TRBV7-2 and TRBJ2-2; unclear D gene. CDR3 length: 15 residues. The V end lost 3 bases, the J end lost 3 bases, and 11 bases lay between the germline ends. Germline lookup yields CDR1 SGHTA and CDR2 FQGNSA. Here the CDR3 DNA reads TGTGCCAGCAGCTTGGCCGACTTGTACACCGGGGAGCTGTTTTTT. Protein sequence: CASSLADLYTGELFF.

There are many counts of this clonotype. The chain is built from TRBV5-4 and TRBJ2-7; 9 bases line up with TRBD1. The CDR3 consists of 14 residues. With V trimmed by 4 bases and J by 6 bases, 8 bases remained unmatched. CDR1 is SGHNT and CDR2 is YYREEE in the germline V gene (reference sequence). In nucleotides, the CDR3 is TGTGCCAGCAGCCTGAGGACAGGGGAAGGCGAGCAGTACTTC. Amino acids: CASSLRTGEGEQYF.

This clonotype was seen many times. This chain uses TRBV2 with TRBJ2-5; D unresolved. This CDR3 contains 11 residues. Germline V gives CDR1 SNHLY, CDR2 FYNNEI. V lost 1 base and J 5 bases, leaving 2 bases between the germline ends. The CDR3, as DNA: TGTGCCAGCAGTGAAGTGGAGACCCAGTACTTC. As protein: CASSEVETQYF.

In its sample, this clonotype was seen many times. The chain joins TRBV6-1 to TRBJ2-7, with D hard to call. The V end was cut by 2 bases, the J end by 3 bases, with 11 bases between. Germline V gene sequence: CDR1 MNHNS, CDR2 SASEGT. CDR3 length: 14 amino acids. The CDR3 sequence: CASSEKDPFYEQYF. The CDR3 DNA reads as TGTGCCAGCAGTGAAAAGGACCCTTTCTACGAGCAGTACTTC.

In its sample, this clonotype was seen many times. This chain uses TRBV12-3 or TRBV12-4 with TRBJ2-1; TRBD2 matches at 11 bases. J gave up 6 bases and V 6 bases, and 7 bases lay outside the gene matches. The CDR3 contains 15 residues. This chain's CDR3 is CASSPLAGGPNEQFF. The CDR3 DNA sequence: TGTGCCAGCAGCCCTCTAGCGGGGGGCCCCAATGAGCAGTTCTTC.

This clonotype appeared many times. This chain links TRBV4-3 with TRBJ2-7; no firm D call. The CDR3 has 15 residues. Looked up from germline, CDR1 is LGHNA and CDR2 is YSLEER. The ends were cut back, 1 base at V and 2 bases at J, with 12 bases in the middle. Here the CDR3 reads CASSQVLSLAYEQYF. For the CDR3, the DNA is TGCGCCAGCAGCCAAGTACTTTCCCTGGCCTACGAGCAGTACTTC.

This clonotype was found many times. The rearrangement joins TRBV6-5 to TRBJ1-1; unclear D gene. V was trimmed by 6 bases and J by 4 bases, leaving 15 bases between them. Germline-derived CDR1 and CDR2 are MNHEY and SVGAGI. This CDR3 spans 14 amino acids. The CDR3 loop is CASSPPTGLTEAFF. For the CDR3, the DNA is TGTGCCAGCAGCCCGCCGACCGGCCTCACTGAAGCTTTCTTT.

The table lists this clonotype with a few counts. This chain joins TRBV6-2 or TRBV6-3 and TRBJ2-1; D might be TRBD2 (6 bases). The CDR3 is 14 residues long. V lost 11 bases and J lost 6, with 20 bases in between. Germline loops: CDR1 MNHEY, CDR2 SVGEGT. The CDR3 is CAYPSSAGSNEQFF. Here the CDR3 DNA reads TGTGCCTACCCCTCTAGCGCCGGGAGCAATGAGCAGTTCTTC.

V is TRBV12-3 or TRBV12-4 and J is TRBJ2-7; TRBD1 or TRBD2 may be the D gene (5 bases each). The CDR3 is made up of 15 amino acids. V shed 3 bases and J shed 3 bases, with 15 bases lying between them. The CDR3 here is CASSFLPGRFYEQYF. CDR3 DNA: TGTGCCAGCAGTTTCTTACCGGGACGCTTCTACGAGCAGTACTTC.